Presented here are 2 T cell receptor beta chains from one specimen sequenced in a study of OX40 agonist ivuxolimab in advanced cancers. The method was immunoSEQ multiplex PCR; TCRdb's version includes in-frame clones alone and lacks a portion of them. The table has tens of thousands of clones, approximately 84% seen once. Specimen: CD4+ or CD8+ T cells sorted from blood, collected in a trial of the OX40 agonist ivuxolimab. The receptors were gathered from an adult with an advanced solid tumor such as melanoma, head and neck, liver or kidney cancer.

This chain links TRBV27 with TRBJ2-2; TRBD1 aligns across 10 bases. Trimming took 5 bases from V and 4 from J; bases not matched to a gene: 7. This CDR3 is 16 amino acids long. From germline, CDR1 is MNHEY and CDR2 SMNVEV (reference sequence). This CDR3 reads CASSKKGQGITGELFF. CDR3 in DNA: TGTGCCAGCAGTAAGAAGGGACAGGGGATCACCGGGGAGCTGTTTTTT.

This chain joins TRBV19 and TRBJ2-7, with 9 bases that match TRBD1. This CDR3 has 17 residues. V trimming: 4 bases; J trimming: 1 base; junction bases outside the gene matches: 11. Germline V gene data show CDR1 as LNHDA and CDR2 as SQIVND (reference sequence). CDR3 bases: TGTGCCAGTAGTACGTCTCCGGGACAGGGTCGATCCTACGAGCAGTACTTC. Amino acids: CASSTSPGQGRSYEQYF.